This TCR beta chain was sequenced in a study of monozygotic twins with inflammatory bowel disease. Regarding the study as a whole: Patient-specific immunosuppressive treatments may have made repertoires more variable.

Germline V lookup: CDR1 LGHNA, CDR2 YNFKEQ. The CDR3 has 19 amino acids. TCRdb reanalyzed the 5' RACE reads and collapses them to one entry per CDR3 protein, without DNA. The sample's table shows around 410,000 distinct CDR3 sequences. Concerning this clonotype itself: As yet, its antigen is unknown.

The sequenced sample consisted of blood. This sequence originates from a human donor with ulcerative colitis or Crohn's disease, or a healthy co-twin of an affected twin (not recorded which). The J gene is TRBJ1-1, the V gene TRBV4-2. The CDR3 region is CASSPKLTTSSRGNTEAFF.